Listed below are T cell receptor beta chains from one sample, sequenced in a study of identifying expanded T cells in peripheral blood. Generated by immunoSEQ multiplex PCR, the TCRdb table keeps only in-frame clones and is missing some. The sample yields tens of thousands of clones, about nine tenths seen once. Specimen: blood. These receptors were obtained from a person aged 18 to 75 in good health. Each CDR3 is given with its conserved first and last residue. A D gene is named only where the DNA matches it firmly. Only some rows state a clone size, as once, few, many or a class for expanded clones.

>TRBV10-3|TRBD1|TRBJ2-2|once
TGTGCCATCGGTTCAGGGGGCACCGGGGAGCTGTTTTTT
CAIGSGGTGELFF
>TRBV11-2|.|TRBJ1-1|.
TGTGCCAGCAGCTTGGTGAGGACTGAAGCTTTCTTT
CASSLVRTEAFF
>TRBV7-6|.|TRBJ1-1|.
TGTGCCAGCAGCTTAGCGGGACTGAACACTGAAGCTTTCTTT
CASSLAGLNTEAFF
>TRBV29-1|.|TRBJ1-1|.
TGCAGTGTTCCCGGGCCGGGGGGCGCTGAAGCTTTCTTT
CSVPGPGGAEAFF
>TRBV6-5|.|TRBJ1-2|few
TGTGCCAGCAGTCATGGACCGCGACCCCCTTATGGCTACACCTTC
CASSHGPRPPYGYTF
>TRBV27|.|TRBJ2-2|.
TGTGCCAGCAGCTATATCCATTGGGCGAACACCGGGGAGCTGTTTTTT
CASSYIHWANTGELFF
>TRBV2|.|TRBJ1-2|.
TGTGCCAGCAGTGAACGGGCGGGCGCTCCGGGCTACACCTTC
CASSERAGAPGYTF
>TRBV27|TRBD2|TRBJ2-6|.
TGTGCCAGCAGGCGCCTAAATAGCGGGAGTACCTCTGGGGCCAACGTCCTGACTTTC
CASRRLNSGSTSGANVLTF
>TRBV4-3|.|TRBJ2-4|.
TGCGCCAGCAGCCAAGAGGGCGGGCACATTCAGTACTTC
CASSQEGGHIQYF
>TRBV9|.|TRBJ1-1|.
TGTGCCAGCAGCGTAAACAGGGAGGGTGTGGACACTGAAGCTTTCTTT
CASSVNREGVDTEAFF
>TRBV23-1|.|TRBJ1-3|.
TGCGCCAGCAGTCATACCTCGGGCCAGGGCACCATATATTTT
CASSHTSGQGTIYF
>TRBV27|TRBD1|TRBJ2-3|.
TGTGCCAGCAGAAGGACAGGGGGGGATACGCAGTATTTT
CASRRTGGDTQYF
>TRBV6-5|TRBD1|TRBJ1-4|.
TGTGCCAGCAGTTACCAACCCGGGACAGGGGGAGAAAAACTGTTTTTT
CASSYQPGTGGEKLFF
>TRBV9|TRBD2|TRBJ2-3|.
TGTGCCAGCAGCGTAGCGGTCCAGCGGGGGGGCGCAGATACGCAGTATTTT
CASSVAVQRGGADTQYF
>TRBV18|TRBD1|TRBJ2-2|.
TGTGCCAGCTCACCGACAGGGGGAGCGAACACCGGGGAGCTGTTTTTT
CASSPTGGANTGELFF
>TRBV28|TRBD1|TRBJ2-7|.
TGTGCCAGCAGGCTGGGACAGGTTTTCGACGAGCAGTACTTC
CASRLGQVFDEQYF
>TRBV7-2|TRBD2|TRBJ2-5|.
TGTGCCAGCAGCTTAGCGGGGGGGGAGACCCAGTACTTC
CASSLAGGETQYF
>TRBV14|.|TRBJ1-6|.
TGTGCCAGCAGCCAAATGACAGGAAATAATTCACCCCTCCACTTT
CASSQMTGNNSPLHF
>TRBV18|.|TRBJ2-5|.
TGTGCCAGCTCTCCAGCCCGAAGGGACCAAGAGACCCAGTACTTC
CASSPARRDQETQYF
>TRBV30|.|TRBJ2-4|once
TGTGCCTGGAATACGGGACTTGGGAACATTCAGTACTTC
CAWNTGLGNIQYF
>TRBV5-5|.|TRBJ1-1|.
TGTGCCAGCAGCGTAAAATATATGGGCATGAACACTGAAGCTTTCTTT
CASSVKYMGMNTEAFF
>TRBV7-9|.|TRBJ2-2|once
TGTGCCAGCAGCTTCCCGGGGAAGGCCGGGGAGCTGTTTTTT
CASSFPGKAGELFF
>TRBV4-1|.|TRBJ2-3|.
TGCGCCAGCAGCCAAGAGAGTGATAGCACAGATACGCAGTATTTT
CASSQESDSTDTQYF
>TRBV11-2|.|TRBJ1-2|.
TGTGCCAGCAGCTTAGATCTTAGTAGACAGAACTATGGCTACACCTTC
CASSLDLSRQNYGYTF
>TRBV28|TRBD1|TRBJ2-2|.
TGTGCCAGCAGGGGGCCGGCGGGGACAGGGAACACCGGGGAGCTGTTTTTT
CASRGPAGTGNTGELFF
>TRBV20-1|.|TRBJ2-7|.
TGCAGTGCTAGACAGACCTACGAGCAGTACTTC
CSARQTYEQYF
>TRBV7-9|TRBD1|TRBJ2-7|.
TGTGCCAGCAGCTTTAGACAGGGAATTGAACAGTACTTC
CASSFRQGIEQYF
>TRBV18|.|TRBJ2-1|.
TGTGCCAGCTCACCAGCACAACCTAGCGCTAGCTCCTACAATGAGCAGTTCTTC
CASSPAQPSASSYNEQFF
>TRBV10-3|.|TRBJ1-1|.
TGTGCCATCAGGGCAGGGACCTCGAACACTGAAGCTTTCTTT
CAIRAGTSNTEAFF
>TRBV5-6|TRBD2|TRBJ2-1|.
TGTGCCAGCATCACCGGGGGGATTAACCATGAGCAGTTCTTC
CASITGGINHEQFF
>TRBV23-1|.|TRBJ1-3|.
TGCGCCAGCAGTCCAATCGGGAGACTAAACACCATATATTTT
CASSPIGRLNTIYF
>TRBV5-1|.|TRBJ2-2|.
TGCGCCAGCAGCCCCGGACGGAAAACCGGGGAGCTGTTTTTT
CASSPGRKTGELFF
>TRBV7-6|.|TRBJ2-5|once
TGTGCCAGCAGCACTATGGAGTCAGGCGGAGAGACCCAGTACTTC
CASSTMESGGETQYF
>TRBV28|.|TRBJ2-5|once
TGTGCCAGCAGTTTTGGACTATTTCAAGAGACCCAGTACTTC
CASSFGLFQETQYF
>TRBV19|.|TRBJ1-1|.
TGTGCCAGTACTTACCAGAGAAACACTGAAGCTTTCTTT
CASTYQRNTEAFF
>TRBV10-3|.|TRBJ2-3|.
TGTGCCATCAGTGAGGGAGGGGTACCAGATACGCAGTATTTT
CAISEGGVPDTQYF
>TRBV7-2|.|TRBJ1-3|.
TGTGCCAGCAGCTTAGTTAAGGGGTCTGGAAACACCATATATTTT
CASSLVKGSGNTIYF
>TRBV7-8|.|TRBJ1-2|.
TGTGCCAGCAGCCCCACTACTACCAGGGGCTACACCTTC
CASSPTTTRGYTF
>TRBV5-1|.|TRBJ2-1|.
TGCGCCAGCAGGCCGTCGTACGGCAGCTACAATGAGCAGTTCTTC
CASRPSYGSYNEQFF
>TRBV15|TRBD2|TRBJ2-3|.
TGTGCCACCAGCAGTGGGGCGGGGGTTGTAGCAGATACGCAGTATTTT
CATSSGAGVVADTQYF
>TRBV7-2|TRBD2|TRBJ2-3|.
TGTGCCAGCAGCGCCGGGGGGGCCACAGATACGCAGTATTTT
CASSAGGATDTQYF
>TRBV28|TRBD2|TRBJ2-7|.
TGTGCCAGCAGTTTCCCCGTCGGGCGGGAGAGAACCTACGAGCAGTACTTC
CASSFPVGRERTYEQYF
>TRBV19|TRBD2|TRBJ2-5|.
TGTGCCAGTAATAGCGGGAGTTCGGAGACCCAGTACTTC
CASNSGSSETQYF
>TRBV25-1|.|TRBJ2-7|.
TGTGCCAGCAGTGAATGGGGGGACCGAGGGGCGCAGTACTTC
CASSEWGDRGAQYF
>TRBV5-1|.|TRBJ2-3|few
TGCGCCAGCAGATTGACTCTTACAGATACGCAGTATTTT
CASRLTLTDTQYF
>TRBV7-9|.|TRBJ2-7|.
TGTGCCAGCGGACCACCTAGACAACGAGACTACGAGCAGTACTTC
CASGPPRQRDYEQYF
>TRBV30|.|TRBJ1-1|once
TGTGCCTGGAGTGTACCCTTTTCGAGGGGAGGGAACACTGAAGCTTTCTTT
CAWSVPFSRGGNTEAFF
>TRBV9|TRBD2|TRBJ2-7|.
TGTGCCAGCAGCGTAGATGGTAGCGGGAGGTATGAGCAGTACTTC
CASSVDGSGRYEQYF
>TRBV19|.|TRBJ1-5|once
TGTGCCAGTAACCGGGAGCCATCCGCGGGTCAGCCCCAGCATTTT
CASNREPSAGQPQHF
>TRBV7-3|.|TRBJ2-2|once
TGTGCCAGCAGCTACGGACTTACGAACACCGGGGAGCTGTTTTTT
CASSYGLTNTGELFF
>TRBV6-1|TRBD1|TRBJ2-2|.
TGTGCCAGCAAAGTAGGGACAGCTAACACCGGGGAGCTGTTTTTT
CASKVGTANTGELFF
>TRBV25-1|.|TRBJ2-1|.
TGTGCCAGCAGGGTTAGCGGTAGCTCCTACAATGAGCAGTTCTTC
CASRVSGSSYNEQFF
>TRBV7-2|TRBD2|TRBJ2-7|.
TGTGCCAGCAGCTTAGTGGGGGGGAGACCCTACGAGCAGTACTTC
CASSLVGGRPYEQYF
>TRBV19|TRBD1|TRBJ1-2|.
TGTGCCAGTAGTATCTCCGGACAGGGTGGAGGCTACACCTTC
CASSISGQGGGYTF
>TRBV6-6|TRBD1|TRBJ2-7|.
TGTGCCAGCAAAGGACAGGGCGGAGTGCAGTACTTC
CASKGQGGVQYF
>TRBV19|TRBD1|TRBJ2-1|.
TGTGCCAGTAGTCCATACCTCGGGACAGATGAGCAGTTCTTC
CASSPYLGTDEQFF
>TRBV6-6|TRBD1|TRBJ1-1|.
TGTGCCAGCTCAGGGACAGGGATCTCTGAAGCTTTCTTT
CASSGTGISEAFF
>TRBV2|.|TRBJ1-5|many
TGTGCCAGCAGTGACTCGATGGGCTCCCAGCCCCAGCATTTT
CASSDSMGSQPQHF
>TRBV7-2|.|TRBJ1-1|.
TGTGCCAGCAGTCAGATGAAGAGGTCTGAAGCTTTCTTT
CASSQMKRSEAFF
>TRBV6-6|.|TRBJ1-5|.
TGTGCCAGCAGTTACCGGCCGGCTTATAGCAATCAGCCCCAGCATTTT
CASSYRPAYSNQPQHF